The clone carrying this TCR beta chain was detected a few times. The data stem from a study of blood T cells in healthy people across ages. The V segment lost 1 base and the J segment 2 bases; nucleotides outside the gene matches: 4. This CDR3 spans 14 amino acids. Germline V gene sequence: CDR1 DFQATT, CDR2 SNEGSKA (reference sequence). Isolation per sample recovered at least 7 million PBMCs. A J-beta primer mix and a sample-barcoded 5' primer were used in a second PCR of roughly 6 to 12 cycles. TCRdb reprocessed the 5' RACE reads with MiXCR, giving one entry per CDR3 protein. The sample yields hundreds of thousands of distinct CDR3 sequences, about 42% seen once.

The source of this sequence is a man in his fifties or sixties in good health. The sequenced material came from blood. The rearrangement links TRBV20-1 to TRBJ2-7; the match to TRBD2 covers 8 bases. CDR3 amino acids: CSARGSGGPYEQYF. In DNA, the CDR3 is TGCAGTGCTAGAGGGAGCGGGGGCCCCTACGAGCAGTACTTC.